These 26 T cell receptor beta chains came from one sample sequenced in a study of cytomegalovirus exposure and HLA in healthy donors. With 60 Vbeta and 13 Jbeta primers, the PCR was carried out. Method: immunoSEQ multiplex PCR; TCRdb's copy keeps in-frame clones and lacks some. The repertoire shows under 95,000 clones; the top ten hold about 4%. Material for sequencing was PBMCs. All receptors derive from a female donor in good health and CMV-seropositive.

V usage is TRBV5-1 and J usage is TRBJ2-3; D unclear. V lost 5 bases, J lost 0 bases, and 13 bases lay in between. This CDR3 has 15 residues. Germline V gives CDR1 SGHRS, CDR2 YFSETQ. CDR3 residues: CASRERVSSTDTQYF. In DNA form, the CDR3 reads TGCGCCAGCAGAGAGCGAGTATCTAGCACAGATACGCAGTATTTT.

The chain is built from TRBV6-1 and TRBJ1-2, with D possibly matching TRBD1 (5 bases). Germline V gene lookup returns CDR1 MNHNS and CDR2 SASEGT. The CDR3 loop spans 13 amino acids. V was clipped by 1 base and J by 6 bases, with 9 bases between them. The CDR3 is CASSEVWTNGYTF. The DNA of the CDR3 is TGTGCCAGCAGTGAAGTTTGGACAAATGGCTACACCTTC.

The V gene is TRBV7-9, the J gene TRBJ1-3; TRBD1 matches 8 bases. There are 14 residues in the CDR3. V lost 4 bases to trimming and J lost 4 bases; unmatched junction nucleotides: 3. CDR1 SEHNR and CDR2 FQNEAQ come from the germline V gene (reference sequence). The CDR3 nucleotides are TGTGCCAGCAGCTACGGACAGGGAGGAAACACCATATATTTT. Amino acid sequence: CASSYGQGGNTIYF.

The chain links TRBV5-1 to TRBJ1-5, with 9 bases identical to TRBD1. The CDR3 length is 14 residues. Germline loops: CDR1 SGHRS, CDR2 YFSETQ. J was trimmed by 7 bases and V by 9 bases; bases with no gene match: 11. The CDR3 DNA reads as TGCGCCACCCACAAGGGACAGGGAAGACAGCCCCAGCATTTT. Encoded protein: CATHKGQGRQPQHF.

The chain uses TRBV11-2 and TRBJ1-2; 7 nucleotides match TRBD1. Germline CDR1 and CDR2: SGHAT and FQNNGV. The V segment lost 5 bases and the J segment 4 bases; nucleotides outside the gene matches: 13. The CDR3 covers 16 residues. CDR3 residues: CASSPDRVGGGYGYTF. The DNA for the CDR3 is TGTGCCAGCAGCCCCGACAGGGTGGGTGGTGGCTATGGCTACACCTTC.

This chain links TRBV28 with TRBJ2-7; 12 nucleotides align to TRBD2. Trimming removed 5 bases from V and 2 bases from J; junction bases left unmatched: 7. The V gene's germline CDR1 is MDHEN and CDR2 SYDVKM. The CDR3 consists of 16 residues. CDR3 loop: CASSPRGLAGTYEQYF. The CDR3 nucleotides are TGTGCCAGCAGTCCCCGGGGACTAGCGGGCACCTACGAGCAGTACTTC. The full variable domain, with the rest looked up from reference TRBV28 and TRBJ2-7, is DVKVTQSSRYLVKRTGEKVFLECVQDMDHENMFWYRQDPGLGLRLIYFSYDVKMKEKGDIPEGYSVSREKKERFSLILESASTNQTSMYLCASSPRGLAGTYEQYFGPGTRLTVT.

The V call is TRBV9, the J call TRBJ2-1, with 8 bases lining up with TRBD1. Germline V gene sequence: CDR1 SGDLS, CDR2 YYNGEE. CDR3 length: 12 amino acids. J gave up 10 bases and V 4 bases, and 4 bases lay outside the gene matches. The CDR3 nucleotides are TGTGCCAGCAGCTTGCGGACAGGGGAGCAGTTCTTC. This translates into CASSLRTGEQFF.

This rearrangement joins TRBV5-4 to TRBJ2-5, with D possibly matching TRBD1 (5 bases). The CDR3 contains 12 residues. V was pared by 2 bases and J by 7 bases, with 9 bases between. The germline gives CDR1 SGHNT, CDR2 YYREEE (reference sequence). CDR3 sequence reads: CASSFPQGTQYF. DNA of the CDR3: TGTGCCAGCAGCTTTCCTCAGGGGACCCAGTACTTC.

The V gene is TRBV4-3, the J gene TRBJ2-7, with 12 bases matching TRBD2. Germline loops: CDR1 LGHNA, CDR2 YSLEER. The J segment lost 4 bases and the V segment lost 1 base, leaving 2 bases of the junction unmatched. The CDR3 has 15 amino acids. The CDR3 coding sequence is TGCGCCAGCAGCCAAGGCCTAGCGGGGGGGTACGAGCAGTACTTC. Its protein is CASSQGLAGGYEQYF.

This chain connects TRBV19 to TRBJ2-1, with TRBD1 as a possible D gene (5 bases). The V gene lost 4 bases and the J gene lost 8 bases, with 12 bases spanning the gap. The CDR3 runs 13 residues. Germline CDR1 LNHDA, CDR2 SQIVND (reference sequence). CDR3 residues: CASSTAGIHEQFF. CDR3 nucleotide sequence: TGTGCCAGTAGTACGGCAGGGATCCATGAGCAGTTCTTC.

The rearrangement joins TRBV19 to TRBJ2-7, with D perhaps TRBD1 (6 bases). Germline V lookup: CDR1 LNHDA, CDR2 SQIVND (reference sequence). This CDR3 is built from 14 residues. The V end was cut by 2 bases, the J end by 6 bases, with 14 bases between. CDR3 loop: CASSIQGTPREQYF. The CDR3 bases are TGTGCCAGTAGTATACAGGGGACCCCTCGCGAGCAGTACTTC.

V is TRBV25-1 and J is TRBJ2-7; 8 bases map to TRBD1. CDR1 and CDR2 from the germline V gene are MGHDK and SYGVNS. This CDR3 comprises 12 residues. Trimming cost V 4 bases and J 4 bases; bases outside gene matches: 0. The CDR3 coding sequence is TGTGCCAGCAGTGGGGACAGGTACGAGCAGTACTTC. This codes for CASSGDRYEQYF.

The chain has TRBV5-1 and TRBJ2-3; 12 positions agree with TRBD2. V lost 6 bases and J lost 1; bases outside the gene matches: 3. The germline V gene has CDR1 SGHRS and CDR2 YFSETQ. The CDR3 loop spans 15 amino acids. The CDR3 is CASNRLAGGTDTQYF. The DNA for the CDR3 is TGCGCCAGCAACAGACTAGCGGGAGGCACAGATACGCAGTATTTT. The variable domain in full, with the rest retrieved from reference TRBV5-1 and TRBJ2-3, is KAGVTQTPRYLIKTRGQQVTLSCSPISGHRSVSWYQQTPGQGLQFLFEYFSETQRNKGNFPGRFSGRQFSNSRSEMNVSTLELGDSALYLCASNRLAGGTDTQYFGPGTRLTVL.

The rearrangement uses TRBV9 and TRBJ2-1, with TRBD2 matching 7 bases. The germline CDR1 and CDR2 sequences are SGDLS and YYNGEE. The junction had 15 bases not matched to a gene; V was cut back by 4 bases and J by 8 bases. The CDR3 covers 16 residues. The CDR3, as DNA: TGTGCCAGCAGCCCCCTCCTAGCGGAGCGGCCATATGAGCAGTTCTTC. Translation gives CASSPLLAERPYEQFF. The full variable domain, with the rest looked up from reference TRBV9 and TRBJ2-1, is DSGVTQTPKHLITATGQRVTLRCSPRSGDLSVYWYQQSLDQGLQFLIQYYNGEERAKGNILERFSAQQFPDLHSELNLSSLELGDSALYFCASSPLLAERPYEQFFGPGTRLTVL.

This chain connects TRBV28 to TRBJ1-2, with D perhaps matching TRBD1 (5 bases). The CDR3 runs 16 residues. CDR1 is MDHEN, CDR2 SYDVKM, per germline. The V gene lost 3 bases and the J gene lost 5 bases, with 19 bases spanning the gap. CDR3 DNA sequence: TGTGCCAGCAGTTTGGGGGGGGTGACGACGCATTATGGCTACACCTTC. Translation: CASSLGGVTTHYGYTF.

A remark on this clone: One junction end does not reproduce the germline sequence, and a read error may be involved. The chain combines TRBV7-7 with TRBJ2-3; 7 positions agree with TRBD2. CDR1 is SSHAT, CDR2 FNYEAQ, per germline (reference sequence). The CDR3 has 15 residues. DNA for the CDR3: TGTGCTAGCAGCTTAGCTCCTAGCGGAAGGGATACGCAGTATTTT. It translates to CASSLAPSGRDTQYF.

This chain joins TRBV2 and TRBJ2-7; TRBD1 might be the D (5 bases). Trimming took 4 bases from V and 3 from J, leaving 13 bases between them. The CDR3 totals 14 residues. In germline, CDR1 is SNHLY, CDR2 FYNNEI. CDR3 sequence reads: CASSGITGYYEQYF. In DNA, the CDR3 is TGTGCCAGCAGTGGTATTACAGGCTACTACGAGCAGTACTTC.

The chain carries TRBV6-5 and TRBJ1-6; D remains unclear. The CDR3 is 14 amino acids. Germline values: CDR1 MNHEY, CDR2 SVGAGI. V was pared by 4 bases and J by 13 bases, with 17 bases between. In nucleotides, the CDR3 is TGTGCCAGCAGTTCCCTCGGTCGGTCGGGGCCCCTCCACTTT. It codes for CASSSLGRSGPLHF.

The chain joins TRBV6-1 to TRBJ2-1; the match to TRBD2 covers 8 bases. This CDR3 region has 14 residues. With 5 bases clipped from V and 9 bases from J, the junction kept 9 bases outside the gene matches. Per the germline V gene, CDR1 is MNHNS and CDR2 is SASEGT. The CDR3 loop is CASSSGTRLGEQFF. CDR3 in DNA: TGTGCCAGCAGTTCCGGGACTAGGTTAGGTGAGCAGTTCTTC.

The CDR3 DNA reads TGCGCCAGCAGTCGCGGGAGACCCCGTTCCCCAAGTCAGCCCCAGCATTTT. Protein product: CASSRGRPRSPSQPQHF. This chain joins TRBV23-1 and TRBJ1-5, with D uncertain. TRBV23-1 has ORF status, its function being uncertain. CDR3 size: 17 residues. The ends were cut back, 4 bases at V and 6 bases at J, with 22 bases in the middle.

In nucleotides, the CDR3 is TGTGCCAGTATCCCCCCAGGTCTGGGCACTGAAGCTTTCTTT. Residues: CASIPPGLGTEAFF. The V call is TRBV19, the J call TRBJ1-1; unclear D gene. The germline V gene has CDR1 LNHDA and CDR2 SQIVND (reference sequence). Trimming pared 7 bases from V and 4 bases from J, leaving 16 bases between. The CDR3 has 14 residues.

V gene TRBV9 combines with J gene TRBJ2-5; 8 bases match TRBD2. With V trimmed by 0 bases and J by 0 bases, 1 base remained unmatched. The germline V gene encodes CDR1 SGDLS and CDR2 YYNGEE. There are 15 residues in the CDR3. As DNA, the CDR3 is TGTGCCAGCAGCGTAGCGGGGGGGTACCAAGAGACCCAGTACTTC. Translating gives CASSVAGGYQETQYF.

This rearrangement joins TRBV20-1 to TRBJ1-2; D may be TRBD1 (6 bases). Looked up from germline, CDR1 is DFQATT and CDR2 is SNEGSKA (reference sequence). This CDR3 comprises 11 residues. CDR3 nucleotide sequence: TGCACCCCTCCCCAGGGGAATGGCTACACCTTC. Encoded protein: CTPPQGNGYTF.

The chain links TRBV11-2 to TRBJ2-3; 8 bases are a match to TRBD2. The germline gives CDR1 SGHAT, CDR2 FQNNGV. The CDR3 has 16 amino acids. V trimming: 3 bases; J trimming: 1 base; junction bases outside the gene matches: 6. CDR3 DNA: TGTGCCAGCAGCTTTTACACTAGCGGTCGCACAGATACGCAGTATTTT. This sequence encodes CASSFYTSGRTDTQYF. Variable domain in full (rest from reference TRBV11-2 and TRBJ2-3): EAGVAQSPRYKIIEKRQSVAFWCNPISGHATLYWYQQILGQGPKLLIQFQNNGVVDDSQLPKDRFSAERLKGVDSTLKIQPAKLEDSAVYLCASSFYTSGRTDTQYFGPGTRLTVL.

The CDR3 is CASSLGQGGRDTQYF. The CDR3 coding sequence is TGTGCCAGCAGCCTTGGACAGGGGGGGAGAGATACGCAGTATTTT. The V call is TRBV7-2, the J call TRBJ2-3, with 10 bases aligning to TRBD1. Germline V gene sequence: CDR1 SGHTA, CDR2 FQGNSA. CDR3 size: 15 residues. With V trimmed by 5 bases and J by 5 bases, 7 bases remained unmatched.

The chain carries TRBV5-1 and TRBJ2-3; tentative D call: TRBD2 (6 bases). CDR3 size: 14 residues. CDR1 is SGHRS and CDR2 is YFSETQ in the germline V gene. The V end lost 6 bases, the J end lost 0 bases, and 11 bases lay between the germline ends. CDR3 protein: CASTPGLSTDTQYF. CDR3 nucleotides: TGCGCCAGCACCCCGGGACTTAGCACAGATACGCAGTATTTT.